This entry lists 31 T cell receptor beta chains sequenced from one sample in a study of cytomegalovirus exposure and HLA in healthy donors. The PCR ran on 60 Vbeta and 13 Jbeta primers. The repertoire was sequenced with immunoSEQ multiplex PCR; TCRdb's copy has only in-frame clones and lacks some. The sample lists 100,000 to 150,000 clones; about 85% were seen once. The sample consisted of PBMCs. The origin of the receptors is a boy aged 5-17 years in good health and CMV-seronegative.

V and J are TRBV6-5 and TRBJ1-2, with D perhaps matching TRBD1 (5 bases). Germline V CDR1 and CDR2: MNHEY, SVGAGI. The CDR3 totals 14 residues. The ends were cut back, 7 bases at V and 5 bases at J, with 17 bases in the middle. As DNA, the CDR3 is TGTGCCAGCATTTCCTCCACGGGGGGGTATGGCTACACCTTC. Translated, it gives CASISSTGGYGYTF.

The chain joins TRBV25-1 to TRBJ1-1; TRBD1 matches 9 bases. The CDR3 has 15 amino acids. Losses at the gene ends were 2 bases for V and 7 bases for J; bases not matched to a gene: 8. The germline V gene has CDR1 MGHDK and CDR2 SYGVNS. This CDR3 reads CASSEAGQGRGEAFF. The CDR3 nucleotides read TGTGCCAGCAGTGAAGCGGGACAGGGTAGGGGTGAAGCTTTCTTT.

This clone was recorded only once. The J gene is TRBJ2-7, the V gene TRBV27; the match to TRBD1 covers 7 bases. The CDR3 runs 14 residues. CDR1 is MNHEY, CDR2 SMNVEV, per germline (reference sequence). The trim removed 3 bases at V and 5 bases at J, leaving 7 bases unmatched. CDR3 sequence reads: CASSFVTGYDEQYF. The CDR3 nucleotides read TGTGCCAGCAGTTTCGTGACAGGGTACGACGAGCAGTACTTC.

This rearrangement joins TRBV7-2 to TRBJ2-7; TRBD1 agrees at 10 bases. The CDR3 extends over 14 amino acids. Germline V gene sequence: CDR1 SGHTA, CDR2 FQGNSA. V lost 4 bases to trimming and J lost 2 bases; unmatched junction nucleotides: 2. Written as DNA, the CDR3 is TGTGCCAGCAGCTGGACAGGGGGGCCCTACGAGCAGTACTTC. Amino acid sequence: CASSWTGGPYEQYF.

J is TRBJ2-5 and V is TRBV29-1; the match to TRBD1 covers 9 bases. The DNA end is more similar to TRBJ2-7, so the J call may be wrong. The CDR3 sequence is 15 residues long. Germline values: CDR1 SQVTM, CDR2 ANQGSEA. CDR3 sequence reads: CSVEEPGQGEYEQYF. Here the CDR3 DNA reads TGCAGCGTTGAAGAACCGGGACAGGGAGAATACGAGCAGTACTTC.

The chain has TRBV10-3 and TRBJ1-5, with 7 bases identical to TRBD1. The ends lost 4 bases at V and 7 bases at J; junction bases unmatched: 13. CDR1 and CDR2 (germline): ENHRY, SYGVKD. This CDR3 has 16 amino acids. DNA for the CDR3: TGTGCCATCAGTGCTACCCCAACAGGGGCTGGGCAGCCCCAGCATTTT. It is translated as CAISATPTGAGQPQHF.

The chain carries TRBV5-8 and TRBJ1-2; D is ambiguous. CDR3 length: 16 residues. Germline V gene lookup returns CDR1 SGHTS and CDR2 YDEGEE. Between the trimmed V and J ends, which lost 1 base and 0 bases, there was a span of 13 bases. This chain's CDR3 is CASSLFWLTSNYGYTF. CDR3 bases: TGTGCCAGCAGCTTGTTTTGGCTGACTTCTAACTATGGCTACACCTTC.

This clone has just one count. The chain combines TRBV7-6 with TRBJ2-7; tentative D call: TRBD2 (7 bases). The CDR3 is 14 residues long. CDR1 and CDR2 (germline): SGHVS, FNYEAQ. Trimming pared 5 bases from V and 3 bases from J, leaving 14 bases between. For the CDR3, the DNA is TGTGCCAGCAGCGGAAGGGGGGGTCGCTACGAGCAGTACTTC. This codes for CASSGRGGRYEQYF. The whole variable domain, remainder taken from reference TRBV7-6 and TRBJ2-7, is GAGVSQSPRYKVTKRGQDVALRCDPISGHVSLYWYRQALGQGPEFLTYFNYEAQQDKSGLPNDRFSAERPEGSISTLTIQRTEQRDSAMYRCASSGRGGRYEQYFGPGTRLTVT.

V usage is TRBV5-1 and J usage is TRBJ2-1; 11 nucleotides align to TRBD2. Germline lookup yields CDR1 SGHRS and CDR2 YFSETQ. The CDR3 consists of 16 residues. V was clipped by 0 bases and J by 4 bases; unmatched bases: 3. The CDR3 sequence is CASSLVTSGGYNEQFF. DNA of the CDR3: TGCGCCAGCAGCTTGGTTACTAGCGGGGGATACAATGAGCAGTTCTTC.

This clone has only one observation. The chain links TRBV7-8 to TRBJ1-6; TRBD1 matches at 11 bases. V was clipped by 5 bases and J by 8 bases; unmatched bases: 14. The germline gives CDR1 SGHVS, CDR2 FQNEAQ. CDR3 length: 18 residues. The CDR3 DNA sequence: TGTGCCAGCAGCCGCAGAGGGACAGGGGGTTTAACGGATTCACCCCTCCACTTT. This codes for CASSRRGTGGLTDSPLHF.

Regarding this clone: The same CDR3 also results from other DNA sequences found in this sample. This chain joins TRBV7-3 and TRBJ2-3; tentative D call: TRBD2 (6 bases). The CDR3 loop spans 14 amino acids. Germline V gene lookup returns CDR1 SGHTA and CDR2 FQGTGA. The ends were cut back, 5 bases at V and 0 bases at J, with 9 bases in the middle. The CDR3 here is CASSLSGSTDTQYF. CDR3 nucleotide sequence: TGTGCCAGCAGCCTAAGCGGGAGCACAGATACGCAGTATTTT.

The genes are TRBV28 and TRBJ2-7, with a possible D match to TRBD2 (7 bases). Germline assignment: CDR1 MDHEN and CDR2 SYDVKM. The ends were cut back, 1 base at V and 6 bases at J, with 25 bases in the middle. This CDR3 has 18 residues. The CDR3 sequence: CASSLSWGGRFVWFEQYF. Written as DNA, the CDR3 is TGTGCCAGCAGTTTATCGTGGGGGGGGCGCTTTGTTTGGTTCGAGCAGTACTTC.

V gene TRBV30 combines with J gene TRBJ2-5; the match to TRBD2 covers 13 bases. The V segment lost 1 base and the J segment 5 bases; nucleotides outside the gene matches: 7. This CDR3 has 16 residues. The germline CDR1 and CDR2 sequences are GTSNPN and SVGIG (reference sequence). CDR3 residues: CAWSALAGGPFETQYF. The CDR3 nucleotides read TGTGCCTGGAGTGCACTAGCGGGAGGGCCATTCGAGACCCAGTACTTC.

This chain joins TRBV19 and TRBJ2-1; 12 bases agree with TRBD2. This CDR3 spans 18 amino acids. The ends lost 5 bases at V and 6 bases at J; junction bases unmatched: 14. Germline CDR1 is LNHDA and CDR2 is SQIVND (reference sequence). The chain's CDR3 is CASSASLAGGPPGNEQFF. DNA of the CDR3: TGTGCCAGTAGTGCCTCACTAGCGGGGGGTCCTCCGGGCAATGAGCAGTTCTTC.

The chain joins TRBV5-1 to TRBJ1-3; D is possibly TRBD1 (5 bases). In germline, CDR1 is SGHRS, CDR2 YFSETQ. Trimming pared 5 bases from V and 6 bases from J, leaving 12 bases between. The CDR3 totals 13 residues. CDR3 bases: TGCGCCAGCAGGCGGGGGGAATCAAACACCATATATTTT. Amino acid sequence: CASRRGESNTIYF.

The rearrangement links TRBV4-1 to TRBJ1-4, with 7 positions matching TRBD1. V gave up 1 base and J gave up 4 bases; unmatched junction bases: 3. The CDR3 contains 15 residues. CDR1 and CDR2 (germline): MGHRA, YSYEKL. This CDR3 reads CASSQVGQVNEKLFF. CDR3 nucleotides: TGCGCCAGCAGCCAAGTAGGACAGGTTAATGAAAAACTGTTTTTT.

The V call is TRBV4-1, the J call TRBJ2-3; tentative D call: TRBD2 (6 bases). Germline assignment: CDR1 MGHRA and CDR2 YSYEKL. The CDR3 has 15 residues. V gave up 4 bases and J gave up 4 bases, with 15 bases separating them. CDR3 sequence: CASSLGTFQPDTQYF. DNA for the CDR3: TGCGCCAGCAGCCTCGGGACTTTTCAGCCAGATACGCAGTATTTT.

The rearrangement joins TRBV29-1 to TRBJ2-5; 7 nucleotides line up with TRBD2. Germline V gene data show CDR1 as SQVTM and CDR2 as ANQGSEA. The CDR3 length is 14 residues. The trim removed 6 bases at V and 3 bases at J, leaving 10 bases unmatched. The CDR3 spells CSVAPGLRKETQYF. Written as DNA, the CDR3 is TGCAGCGTCGCCCCGGGACTACGTAAAGAGACCCAGTACTTC.

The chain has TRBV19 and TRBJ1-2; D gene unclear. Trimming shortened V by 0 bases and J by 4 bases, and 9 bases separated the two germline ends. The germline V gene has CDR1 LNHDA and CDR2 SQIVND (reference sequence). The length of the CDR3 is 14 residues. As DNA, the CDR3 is TGTGCCAGTAGTATAGATTTGAAGCGCTATGGCTACACCTTC. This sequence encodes CASSIDLKRYGYTF.

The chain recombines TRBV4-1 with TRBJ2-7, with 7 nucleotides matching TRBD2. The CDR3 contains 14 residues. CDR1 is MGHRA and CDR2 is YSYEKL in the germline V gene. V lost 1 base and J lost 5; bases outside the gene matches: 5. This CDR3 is CASSQGGSFDEQYF. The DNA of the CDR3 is TGCGCCAGCAGCCAAGGCGGGAGTTTCGACGAGCAGTACTTC.

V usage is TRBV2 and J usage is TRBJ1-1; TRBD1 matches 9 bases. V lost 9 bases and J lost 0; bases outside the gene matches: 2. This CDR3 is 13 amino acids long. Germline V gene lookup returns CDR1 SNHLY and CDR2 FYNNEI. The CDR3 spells CARDRGLNTEAFF. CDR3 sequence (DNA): TGTGCCAGGGACAGGGGTTTGAACACTGAAGCTTTCTTT. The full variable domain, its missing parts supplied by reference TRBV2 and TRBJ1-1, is EPEVTQTPSHQVTQMGQEVILRCVPISNHLYFYWYRQILGQKVEFLVSFYNNEISEKSEIFDDQFSVERPDGSNFTLKIRSTKLEDSAMYFCARDRGLNTEAFFGQGTRLTVV.

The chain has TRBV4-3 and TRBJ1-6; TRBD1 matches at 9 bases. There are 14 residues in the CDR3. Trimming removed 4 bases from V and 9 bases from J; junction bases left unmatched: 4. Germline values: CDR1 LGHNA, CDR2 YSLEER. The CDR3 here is CASSLDRGRSPLHF. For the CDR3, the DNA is TGCGCCAGCAGCCTGGACAGGGGCCGTTCACCCCTCCACTTT.

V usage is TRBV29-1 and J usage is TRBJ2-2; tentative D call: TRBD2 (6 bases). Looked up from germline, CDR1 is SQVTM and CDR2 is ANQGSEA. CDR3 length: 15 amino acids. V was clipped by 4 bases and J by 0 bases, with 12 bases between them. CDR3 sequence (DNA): TGCAGCGTTGCCTTCCGACTAGCGAACACCGGGGAGCTGTTTTTT. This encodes CSVAFRLANTGELFF.

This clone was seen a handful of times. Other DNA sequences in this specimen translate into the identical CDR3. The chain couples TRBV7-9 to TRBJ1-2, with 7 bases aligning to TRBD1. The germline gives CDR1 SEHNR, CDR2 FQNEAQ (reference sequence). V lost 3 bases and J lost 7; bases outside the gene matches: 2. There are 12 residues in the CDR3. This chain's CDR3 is CASSLAGGGYTF. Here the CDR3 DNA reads TGTGCCAGCAGCTTGGCAGGGGGTGGCTACACCTTC.

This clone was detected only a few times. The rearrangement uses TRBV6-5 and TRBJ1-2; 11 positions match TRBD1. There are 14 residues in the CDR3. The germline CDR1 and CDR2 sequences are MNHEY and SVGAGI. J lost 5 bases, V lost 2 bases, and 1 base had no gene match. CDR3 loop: CASSYGTGGYGYTF. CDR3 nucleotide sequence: TGTGCCAGCAGTTACGGGACAGGGGGATATGGCTACACCTTC.

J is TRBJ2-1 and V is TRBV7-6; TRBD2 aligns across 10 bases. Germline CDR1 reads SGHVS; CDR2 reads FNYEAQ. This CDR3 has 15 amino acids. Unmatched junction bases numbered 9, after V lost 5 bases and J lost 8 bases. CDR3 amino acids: CASSLLAGSAHEQFF. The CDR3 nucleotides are TGTGCCAGCAGCCTACTAGCGGGATCCGCCCATGAGCAGTTCTTC. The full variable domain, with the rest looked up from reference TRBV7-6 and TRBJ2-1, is GAGVSQSPRYKVTKRGQDVALRCDPISGHVSLYWYRQALGQGPEFLTYFNYEAQQDKSGLPNDRFSAERPEGSISTLTIQRTEQRDSAMYRCASSLLAGSAHEQFFGPGTRLTVL.

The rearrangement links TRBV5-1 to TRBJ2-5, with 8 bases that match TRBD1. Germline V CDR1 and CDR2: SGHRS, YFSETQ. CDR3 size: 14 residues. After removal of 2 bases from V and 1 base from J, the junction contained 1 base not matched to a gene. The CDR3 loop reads CASSLGQGQETQYF. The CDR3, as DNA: TGCGCCAGCAGCTTAGGACAGGGCCAAGAGACCCAGTACTTC.

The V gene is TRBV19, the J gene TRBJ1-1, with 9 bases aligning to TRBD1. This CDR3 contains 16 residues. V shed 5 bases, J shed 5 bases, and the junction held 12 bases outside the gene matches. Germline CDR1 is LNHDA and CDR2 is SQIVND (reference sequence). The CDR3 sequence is CASSPTGTGSGTEAFF. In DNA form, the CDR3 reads TGTGCCAGTAGTCCTACGGGGACAGGGTCTGGTACTGAAGCTTTCTTT.

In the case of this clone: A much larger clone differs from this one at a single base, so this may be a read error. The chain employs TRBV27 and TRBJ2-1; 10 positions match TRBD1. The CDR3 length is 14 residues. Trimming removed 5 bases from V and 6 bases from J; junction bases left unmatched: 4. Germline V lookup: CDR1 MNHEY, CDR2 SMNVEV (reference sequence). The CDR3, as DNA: TGTGCCAGCAGTGCCGGGACAGGGGTCAATGAGCAGTTCTTC. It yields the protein CASSAGTGVNEQFF.

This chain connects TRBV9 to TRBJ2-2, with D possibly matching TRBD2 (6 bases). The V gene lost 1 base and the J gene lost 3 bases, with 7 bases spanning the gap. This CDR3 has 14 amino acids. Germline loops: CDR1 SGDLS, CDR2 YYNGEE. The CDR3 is CASSVTGDTGELFF. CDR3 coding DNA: TGTGCCAGCAGCGTAACGGGAGACACCGGGGAGCTGTTTTTT. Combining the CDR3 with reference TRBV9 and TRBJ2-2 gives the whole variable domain DSGVTQTPKHLITATGQRVTLRCSPRSGDLSVYWYQQSLDQGLQFLIQYYNGEERAKGNILERFSAQQFPDLHSELNLSSLELGDSALYFCASSVTGDTGELFFGEGSRLTVL.

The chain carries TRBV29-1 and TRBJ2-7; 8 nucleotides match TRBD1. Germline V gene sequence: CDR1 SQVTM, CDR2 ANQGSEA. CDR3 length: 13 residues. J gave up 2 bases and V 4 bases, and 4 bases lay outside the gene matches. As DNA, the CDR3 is TGCAGCGTTGTGGGGACAGGAGCCTACGAGCAGTACTTC. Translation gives CSVVGTGAYEQYF.